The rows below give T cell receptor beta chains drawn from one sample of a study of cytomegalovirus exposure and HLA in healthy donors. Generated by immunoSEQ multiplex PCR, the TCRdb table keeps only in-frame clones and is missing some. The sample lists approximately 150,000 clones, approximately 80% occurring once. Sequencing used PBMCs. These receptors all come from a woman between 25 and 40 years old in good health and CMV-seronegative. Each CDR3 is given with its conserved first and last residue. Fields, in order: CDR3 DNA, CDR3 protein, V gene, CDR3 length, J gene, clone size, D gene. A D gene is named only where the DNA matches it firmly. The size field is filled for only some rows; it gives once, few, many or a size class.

DNA: TGTGCCAGCAGCCCGAAGATGAGGTTTGACTATGGCTACACCTTC
CDR3: CASSPKMRFDYGYTF
V: TRBV7-9
length: 15
J: TRBJ1-2
size: many
D: .

DNA: TGCAGCGTTGGGCCTCCAGGGGGCCTGGGAGAGACCCAGTACTTC
CDR3: CSVGPPGGLGETQYF
V: TRBV29-1
length: 15
J: TRBJ2-5
size: .
D: TRBD1

DNA: TGTGCCAGCAACACAGGGGAAGCTGAAGCTTTCTTT
CDR3: CASNTGEAEAFF
V: TRBV9
length: 12
J: TRBJ1-1
size: .
D: TRBD1

DNA: TGTGCCAGTAGTTGGGGAGGGGACACTGAAGCTTTCTTT
CDR3: CASSWGGDTEAFF
V: TRBV19
length: 13
J: TRBJ1-1
size: .
D: .

DNA: TGTGCCAGCAGTGACTCGCGAGGGCCCGGGGAGCTGTTTTTT
CDR3: CASSDSRGPGELFF
V: TRBV6-4
length: 14
J: TRBJ2-2
size: .
D: .

DNA: TGTGCCTGGAGAGGGCTTTACCCGGGACAGGGGCACTCCTACAATGAGCAGTTCTTC
CDR3: CAWRGLYPGQGHSYNEQFF
V: TRBV30
length: 19
J: TRBJ2-1
size: .
D: TRBD1

DNA: TGCAGCGCTCCGGACAGGTCGAACACCGGGGAGCTGTTTTTT
CDR3: CSAPDRSNTGELFF
V: TRBV29-1
length: 14
J: TRBJ2-2
size: .
D: TRBD1

DNA: TGTGCCAGCAGCAAAAAGACTAGCGAAGCCTACAATGAGCAGTTCTTC
CDR3: CASSKKTSEAYNEQFF
V: TRBV21-1
length: 16
J: TRBJ2-1
size: .
D: .

DNA: TGCGCCAGCAGCTTGACTAGTCAAGAGACCCAGTACTTC
CDR3: CASSLTSQETQYF
V: TRBV5-1
length: 13
J: TRBJ2-5
size: .
D: .

DNA: TGTGCCAGTAGATGGGGGGGGACAGGGGATCAGCCCCAGCATTTT
CDR3: CASRWGGTGDQPQHF
V: TRBV19
length: 15
J: TRBJ1-5
size: .
D: TRBD1

DNA: TGTGCCAGCAGTTACTCCGCGGGGGAGGCCTACAATGAGCAGTTCTTC
CDR3: CASSYSAGEAYNEQFF
V: TRBV6-5
length: 16
J: TRBJ2-1
size: few
D: TRBD2

DNA: TGTGCCAGCAGCGACGGGACTAGCGGGAGGTACGAGCAGTACTTC
CDR3: CASSDGTSGRYEQYF
V: TRBV9
length: 15
J: TRBJ2-7
size: .
D: TRBD2

DNA: TGTGCCAGCAGAGCGGGGGGCGGTGAAGCTTTCTTT
CDR3: CASRAGGGEAFF
V: TRBV9
length: 12
J: TRBJ1-1
size: .
D: .

DNA: TGTGCCAGCAGCGTAGAGGCTAGCGGGAGGTTCTACAATGAGCAGTTCTTC
CDR3: CASSVEASGRFYNEQFF
V: TRBV9
length: 17
J: TRBJ2-1
size: .
D: TRBD2

DNA: TGTGCCAGCAGTTACTGGGGGGGATTGCACACTGAAGCTTTCTTT
CDR3: CASSYWGGLHTEAFF
V: TRBV6-5
length: 15
J: TRBJ1-1
size: few
D: .

DNA: TGTGCCAGCAGCCAGCAGACAGGGGGGGGCTATGGCTACACCTTC
CDR3: CASSQQTGGGYGYTF
V: TRBV9
length: 15
J: TRBJ1-2
size: .
D: TRBD1

DNA: TGCGCCAGCAGCTTGTACCAGGGGAGCTACGAGCAGTACTTC
CDR3: CASSLYQGSYEQYF
V: TRBV5-1
length: 14
J: TRBJ2-7
size: .
D: .

DNA: TGTGCCAGCAGCCAAGTGCGCTTTACCTCCTACGAGCAGTACTTC
CDR3: CASSQVRFTSYEQYF
V: TRBV14
length: 15
J: TRBJ2-7
size: .
D: .